The 31 T cell receptor beta chains reported below all come from one sample, sequenced in a study of blood T cell repertoires in COVID-19. Clones were sequenced by immunoSEQ multiplex PCR, and TCRdb holds only the in-frame ones, with some missing. Of approximately 80,000 clones in the sample, 88% were seen once. Sequenced material: peripheral blood. The receptors originated from a human donor in a cohort sampled during active COVID-19.

The V gene is TRBV27, the J gene TRBJ2-1; 12 nucleotides line up with TRBD2. Unmatched junction bases numbered 14, after V lost 2 bases and J lost 9 bases. The germline gives CDR1 MNHEY, CDR2 SMNVEV (reference sequence). The CDR3 is 18 residues long. CDR3 nucleotides: TGTGCCAGCAGTTTAAGGGGGACTAGCGGGTTCCTAGTGGGTGAGCAGTTCTTC. Translation: CASSLRGTSGFLVGEQFF.

This chain uses TRBV14 with TRBJ2-1, with 7 positions matching TRBD2. CDR1 SGHDN and CDR2 FVKESK come from the germline V gene. The CDR3 is made up of 17 amino acids. The trim removed 2 bases at V and 0 bases at J, leaving 7 bases unmatched. CDR3 coding DNA: TGTGCCAGCAGCCAAATACCTAGCGGTAGCTCCTACAATGAGCAGTTCTTC. The encoded protein is CASSQIPSGSSYNEQFF.

The chain recombines TRBV18 with TRBJ1-1, with D tentatively TRBD1 (5 bases). The V gene lost 2 bases and the J gene lost 4 bases, with 20 bases spanning the gap. This CDR3 has 17 residues. Per the germline V gene, CDR1 is KGHSH and CDR2 is LQKENI. The CDR3 sequence: CASSPVRGPTGGTEAFF. CDR3 DNA sequence: TGTGCCAGCTCACCAGTAAGAGGACCCACGGGGGGCACTGAAGCTTTCTTT.

This chain connects TRBV28 to TRBJ1-5; maybe TRBD1 (5 bases). The germline V gene has CDR1 MDHEN and CDR2 SYDVKM. CDR3 size: 15 residues. V dropped 7 bases and J dropped 3 bases, with 16 bases sitting between them. The CDR3 protein is CASTKKGKNNQPQHF. The DNA of the CDR3 is TGTGCCAGCACCAAAAAGGGGAAGAACAATCAGCCCCAGCATTTT.

V is TRBV5-1 and J is TRBJ2-1, with 11 bases aligning to TRBD1. Unmatched junction bases numbered 11, after V lost 6 bases and J lost 6 bases. The CDR3 is made up of 16 amino acids. Germline CDR1 SGHRS, CDR2 YFSETQ. CDR3 in DNA: TGCGCCAGCACGCCCTCGGACAGGGGGCGCCTCAATGAGCAGTTCTTC. Protein: CASTPSDRGRLNEQFF.

This rearrangement joins TRBV25-1 to TRBJ1-2; 10 positions agree with TRBD1. From germline, CDR1 is MGHDK and CDR2 SYGVNS. The J segment lost 1 base and the V segment lost 3 bases, leaving 2 bases of the junction unmatched. The CDR3 loop spans 15 amino acids. The DNA of the CDR3 is TGTGCCAGCAGTGAGCGGGACAGGGGTAACTATGGCTACACCTTC. Protein: CASSERDRGNYGYTF.

V gene TRBV24-1 combines with J gene TRBJ2-1; D possibly corresponds to TRBD2 (5 bases). Germline CDR1 reads KGHDR; CDR2 reads SFDVKD. CDR3 length equals 15 residues. V was shortened by 2 bases and J by 0 bases, with 7 bases between the two germline ends. The CDR3 coding sequence is TGTGCCACCAGTGATTGGGAGAGCTCCTACAATGAGCAGTTCTTC. It is translated as CATSDWESSYNEQFF.

This chain links TRBV9 with TRBJ1-1, with 8 bases fitting TRBD1. Germline CDR1 reads SGDLS; CDR2 reads YYNGEE. The ends lost 0 bases at V and 5 bases at J; junction bases unmatched: 12. This CDR3 has 17 amino acids. CDR3 sequence reads: CASSVGPGGEGTTEAFF. The CDR3 DNA sequence: TGTGCCAGCAGCGTAGGACCAGGGGGCGAGGGAACGACTGAAGCTTTCTTT.

V and J are TRBV2 and TRBJ2-3; 8 nucleotides agree with TRBD2. The CDR3 loop spans 14 amino acids. CDR1 SNHLY and CDR2 FYNNEI come from the germline V gene. Unmatched junction bases numbered 3, after V lost 6 bases and J lost 1 base. CDR3 region: CASRAGGRTDTQYF. In DNA, the CDR3 is TGTGCCAGCAGGGCGGGGGGCCGCACAGATACGCAGTATTTT.

The V call is TRBV7-8, the J call TRBJ2-3; 7 bases are shared with TRBD2. Trimming at V came to 4 bases and at J to 3 bases, leaving 7 bases not matched to a gene. In germline, CDR1 is SGHVS, CDR2 FQNEAQ. This CDR3 comprises 15 residues. CDR3 loop: CASSSRQRETDTQYF. In DNA form, the CDR3 reads TGTGCCAGCAGCTCCCGCCAGCGGGAAACAGATACGCAGTATTTT.

This rearrangement joins TRBV5-1 to TRBJ2-7, with 9 bases fitting TRBD2. Germline V gene sequence: CDR1 SGHRS, CDR2 YFSETQ. The CDR3 has 14 amino acids. The J segment lost 12 bases and the V segment lost 2 bases, leaving 12 bases of the junction unmatched. CDR3 sequence reads: CASSLELAGDRVYF. Here the CDR3 DNA reads TGCGCCAGCAGCTTAGAGTTAGCGGGAGACCGGGTGTACTTC.

This rearrangement joins TRBV21-1 to TRBJ2-3; TRBD2, the table's D call, was not compared with the DNA. TRBV21-1 is termed a pseudogene. The CDR3 contains 17 residues. Here the CDR3 reads CASTPWGGWTSTDTQYF. The CDR3 bases are TGTGCCAGCACCCCTTGGGGGGGGTGGACTAGCACAGATACGCAGTATTTT.

A single count supports this clone. The chain employs TRBV30 and TRBJ2-6, with 9 bases lining up with TRBD1. The CDR3 length is 17 residues. V lost 3 bases, J lost 3 bases, and 9 bases stayed unmatched. CDR1 is GTSNPN and CDR2 is SVGIG in the germline V gene (reference sequence). As DNA, the CDR3 is TGTGCCTGGAGCCGGACAGGGGAATTATTTGGGGCCAACGTCCTGACTTTC. Translated: CAWSRTGELFGANVLTF.

V is TRBV19 and J is TRBJ1-6, with 9 bases matching TRBD1. The CDR3 consists of 14 residues. The germline CDR1 and CDR2 sequences are LNHDA and SQIVND (reference sequence). V was clipped by 5 bases and J by 14 bases; unmatched bases: 10. In nucleotides, the CDR3 is TGTGCCAGTAGTGGGACAGGGTCCTTGGGGGCCCTCCACTTT. Amino acid sequence: CASSGTGSLGALHF.

For the CDR3, the DNA is TGTGCCAGCAGCTGGGGGCAGCGGGGGATATTCCAAGAGACCCAGTACTTC. This encodes CASSWGQRGIFQETQYF. The chain has TRBV5-6 and TRBJ2-5, with 8 bases matching TRBD2. CDR3 length equals 17 residues. The V segment lost 3 bases and the J segment 1 base; nucleotides outside the gene matches: 11. Germline V gene data show CDR1 as SGHDT and CDR2 as YYEEEE.

This clone was detected once. The gene calls are TRBV5-1 and TRBJ1-2; 12 bases align to TRBD1. Germline V gene lookup returns CDR1 SGHRS and CDR2 YFSETQ. This CDR3 is built from 14 residues. V lost 4 bases and J lost 8; bases outside the gene matches: 6. For the CDR3, the DNA is TGCGCCAGCAGCCCGGGGACAGGGGGCCAGGGCTACACCTTC. Translation: CASSPGTGGQGYTF.

This chain joins TRBV7-3 and TRBJ1-2, with 7 bases that match TRBD1. The length of the CDR3 is 13 residues. V lost 5 bases to trimming and J lost 3 bases; unmatched junction nucleotides: 3. CDR1 is SGHTA and CDR2 is FQGTGA in the germline V gene. CDR3 coding DNA: TGTGCCAGCAGCCTTCAGGGGGACTATGGCTACACCTTC. Protein product: CASSLQGDYGYTF.

This sequence joins TRBV25-1 and TRBJ1-6; a weak D match, TRBD1 (5 bases). The CDR3 totals 15 residues. Deletions cut 4 bases from V and 6 bases from J, with 13 bases between. CDR1 is MGHDK and CDR2 is SYGVNS in the germline V gene. This chain's CDR3 is CASSALTVLNSPLHF. CDR3 nucleotides: TGTGCCAGCAGTGCCCTGACAGTCCTTAATTCACCCCTCCACTTT.

V gene TRBV7-3 combines with J gene TRBJ1-1; tentative D call: TRBD1 (5 bases). This CDR3 comprises 13 residues. Trimming pared 3 bases from V and 11 bases from J, leaving 16 bases between. The germline V gene has CDR1 SGHTA and CDR2 FQGTGA. CDR3 sequence reads: CASSFNAGDRAFF. CDR3 nucleotides: TGTGCCAGCAGCTTTAACGCGGGGGATCGGGCTTTCTTT.

The chain carries TRBV4-1 and TRBJ1-1, with TRBD1 identical over 9 bases. The CDR3 has 15 amino acids. Germline values: CDR1 MGHRA, CDR2 YSYEKL. V lost 4 bases and J lost 1; bases outside the gene matches: 4. The CDR3 nucleotides are TGCGCCAGCAGCCTGGGACAGGGCGGGAACACTGAAGCTTTCTTT. Translated: CASSLGQGGNTEAFF.

The rearrangement uses TRBV11-2 and TRBJ2-3; no clear D. The CDR3 length is 12 residues. Trimming pared 5 bases from V and 2 bases from J, leaving 5 bases between. CDR1 and CDR2 from the germline V gene are SGHAT and FQNNGV. The CDR3 DNA is TGTGCCAGCAGCCTCTACACAGATACGCAGTATTTT. Protein: CASSLYTDTQYF.

The gene calls are TRBV3-1 (or the pseudogene TRBV3-2) and TRBJ1-2, with 8 bases aligning to TRBD1. Germline V CDR1 and CDR2: LGHDT, YNNKEL (reference sequence). V lost 4 bases and J lost 6; bases outside the gene matches: 7. The CDR3 runs to 14 residues. The CDR3 DNA reads TGTGCCAGCAGCCTCGGGACAGGATCCAATGGCTACACCTTC. Translated: CASSLGTGSNGYTF.

The genes are TRBV4-1 and TRBJ2-7; 8 nucleotides agree with TRBD2. Germline lookup yields CDR1 MGHRA and CDR2 YSYEKL. V lost 1 base to trimming and J lost 2 bases; unmatched junction nucleotides: 4. The CDR3 sequence is 15 residues long. The CDR3 region has the DNA TGCGCCAGCAGCCAAGTTGGGACTAGGGCCTACGAGCAGTACTTC. The encoded protein is CASSQVGTRAYEQYF.

This clone was recorded once. This chain links TRBV18 with TRBJ2-1; no definite D call. The germline CDR1 and CDR2 sequences are KGHSH and LQKENI. The CDR3 is made up of 14 amino acids. The germline V and J ends were trimmed by 0 bases and 7 bases, with 10 bases remaining between them. DNA for the CDR3: TGTGCCAGCTCACCACCTCAGGCCCAAAATGAGCAGTTCTTC. It encodes CASSPPQAQNEQFF.

The chain couples TRBV19 to TRBJ2-2, with a possible D match to TRBD1 (5 bases). Trimming left V 2 bases short and J 1 base short, with 8 bases between. The CDR3 length is 15 residues. Germline lookup yields CDR1 LNHDA and CDR2 SQIVND (reference sequence). This chain's CDR3 is CASSISTGNTGELFF. Written as DNA, the CDR3 is TGTGCCAGTAGTATATCTACAGGGAACACCGGGGAGCTGTTTTTT.

This sequence joins TRBV7-9 and TRBJ1-2, with D possibly being TRBD1 (5 bases). Trimming took off 3 bases at V and 5 bases at J, with 10 bases between the two ends. The CDR3 totals 13 residues. The germline V gene has CDR1 SEHNR and CDR2 FQNEAQ (reference sequence). The CDR3 DNA reads as TGTGCCAGCAGCTTGGAAGGGGCATATGGCTACACCTTC. It codes for CASSLEGAYGYTF.

This chain connects TRBV5-1 to TRBJ1-1, with TRBD1 matching over 7 bases. Germline V gene sequence: CDR1 SGHRS, CDR2 YFSETQ. The CDR3 has 14 residues. V lost 4 bases to trimming and J lost 4 bases; unmatched junction nucleotides: 7. The DNA of the CDR3 is TGCGCCAGCAGCCCACAGGGGAGGATCACTGAAGCTTTCTTT. Its translation is CASSPQGRITEAFF.

The V call is TRBV27, the J call TRBJ2-3; tentatively, D is TRBD1 (6 bases). The length of the CDR3 is 17 residues. V lost 6 bases to trimming and J lost 1 base, with 20 bases between them. CDR1 is MNHEY, CDR2 SMNVEV, per germline (reference sequence). The CDR3 coding sequence is TGTGCCAGCAGCCCTATACAGGGTCCATTGGGCACAGATACGCAGTATTTT. This sequence encodes CASSPIQGPLGTDTQYF.

V is TRBV19 and J is TRBJ1-1, with 7 bases matching TRBD1. Germline V gene sequence: CDR1 LNHDA, CDR2 SQIVND (reference sequence). J was trimmed by 1 base and V by 8 bases; bases with no gene match: 10. This CDR3 comprises 15 residues. Here the CDR3 DNA reads TGTGCCAGTCCAACAGGGGACGCTCCGAACACTGAAGCTTTCTTT. Protein: CASPTGDAPNTEAFF.

The rearrangement joins TRBV7-2 to TRBJ2-3; 7 nucleotides line up with TRBD2. Losses at the gene ends were 3 bases for V and 0 bases for J; bases not matched to a gene: 3. This CDR3 has 15 residues. The germline CDR1 and CDR2 sequences are SGHTA and FQGNSA. The CDR3 spells CASSLGGWSTDTQYF. The DNA of the CDR3 is TGTGCCAGCAGCTTGGGAGGGTGGAGCACAGATACGCAGTATTTT.

Here the CDR3 DNA reads TGTGCCAGCGGACCGGGACAGGGTCTATATAGCAATCAGCCCCAGCATTTT. Translation: CASGPGQGLYSNQPQHF. The V call is TRBV2, the J call TRBJ1-5; TRBD1 matches 9 bases. With V trimmed by 8 bases and J by 0 bases, 11 bases remained unmatched. The CDR3 covers 17 residues. From germline, CDR1 is SNHLY and CDR2 FYNNEI.